This T cell receptor beta chain is from a study of patients and donors after allogeneic stem cell transplantation. The CDR3 consists of 16 residues. CDR1 is LGHNA and CDR2 is YNFKEQ in the germline V gene. Trimming cost V 1 base and J 3 bases, with 16 bases left between them. TCRdb re-called the RT-PCR reads through MiXCR, storing one row per CDR3 protein. The table lists some 880,000 distinct CDR3 sequences, roughly 18% of them singletons. Sequenced input: blood, either unsorted or a sorted T cell fraction (not recorded which). This TCR came from a human donor who was either an allogeneic HSCT recipient or a stem cell or donor lymphocyte infusion donor (not recorded which). It is not recorded whose cells these are; they may come from a transplant donor. This rearrangement joins TRBV4-2 to TRBJ2-7; D perhaps matches TRBD2 (6 bases). The CDR3 is CASSQAGLSILYEQYF. The CDR3 DNA reads as TGTGCCAGCAGCCAAGCGGGACTTTCAATCCTCTACGAGCAGTACTTC.